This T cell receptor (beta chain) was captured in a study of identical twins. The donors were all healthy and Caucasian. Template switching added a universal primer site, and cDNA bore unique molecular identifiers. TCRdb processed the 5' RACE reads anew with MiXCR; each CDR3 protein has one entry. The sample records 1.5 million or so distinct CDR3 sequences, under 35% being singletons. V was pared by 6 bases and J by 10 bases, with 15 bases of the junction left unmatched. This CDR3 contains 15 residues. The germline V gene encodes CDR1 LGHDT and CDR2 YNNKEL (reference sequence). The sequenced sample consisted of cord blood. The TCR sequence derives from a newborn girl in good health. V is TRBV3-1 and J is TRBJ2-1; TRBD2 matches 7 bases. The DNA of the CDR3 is TGTGCCAGCAGACCCAGCGGGGCCAACAATGGAGAGCAGTTCTTC. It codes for CASRPSGANNGEQFF.